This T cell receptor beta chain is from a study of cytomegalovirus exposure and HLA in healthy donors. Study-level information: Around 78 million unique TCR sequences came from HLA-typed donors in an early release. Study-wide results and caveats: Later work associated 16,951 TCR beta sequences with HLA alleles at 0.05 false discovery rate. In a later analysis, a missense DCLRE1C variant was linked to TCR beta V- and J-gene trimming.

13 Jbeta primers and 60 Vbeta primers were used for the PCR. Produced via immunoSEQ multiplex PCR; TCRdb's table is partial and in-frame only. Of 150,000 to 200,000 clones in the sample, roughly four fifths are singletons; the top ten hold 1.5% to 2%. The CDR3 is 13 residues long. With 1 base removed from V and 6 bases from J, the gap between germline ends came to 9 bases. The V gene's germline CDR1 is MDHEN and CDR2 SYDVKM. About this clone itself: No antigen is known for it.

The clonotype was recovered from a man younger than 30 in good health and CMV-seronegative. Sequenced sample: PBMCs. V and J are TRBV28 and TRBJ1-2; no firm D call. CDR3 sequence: CASSLSGRNGYTF. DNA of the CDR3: TGTGCCAGCAGTTTATCGGGGAGGAATGGCTACACCTTC.